This T cell receptor (beta chain) was identified in a study of molecular identifiers for immune sequencing clone quantification. Study observations and caveats: A single cell's spiked Jurkat TCR RNA was reportedly detectable among about a million naive cells.

At least ten counts were recorded for this clonotype. The antigen is not known. Trimming cost V 1 base and J 7 bases, with 7 bases left between them. The CDR3 is 13 residues long. Germline V gene lookup returns CDR1 SGHTA and CDR2 FQGNSA. For naive CD8 T cells, sorting used the CD8+CD4-CCR7+CD45RA+ phenotype. MiXCR was run by TCRdb on the PCR reads, yielding one entry per CDR3 protein. Altogether about 640,000 distinct CDR3 sequences are present, 15% to 20% being singletons, with the ten largest covering under 0.95%. The chain joins TRBV7-2 to TRBJ1-4, with no clear D. Sequenced: naive CD8+ T cells from blood, with Jurkat cell RNA spiked in. Subset noted: FACS-sorted CD8+CD4-CCR7+CD45RA+ naive T cells. The TCR sequence derives from a human donor in good health. Some libraries in this study had Jurkat cell RNA spiked in. The CDR3 sequence is CASSLVATEKLFF. As DNA, the CDR3 is TGTGCCAGCAGCTTAGTGGCAACTGAAAAACTGTTTTTT.